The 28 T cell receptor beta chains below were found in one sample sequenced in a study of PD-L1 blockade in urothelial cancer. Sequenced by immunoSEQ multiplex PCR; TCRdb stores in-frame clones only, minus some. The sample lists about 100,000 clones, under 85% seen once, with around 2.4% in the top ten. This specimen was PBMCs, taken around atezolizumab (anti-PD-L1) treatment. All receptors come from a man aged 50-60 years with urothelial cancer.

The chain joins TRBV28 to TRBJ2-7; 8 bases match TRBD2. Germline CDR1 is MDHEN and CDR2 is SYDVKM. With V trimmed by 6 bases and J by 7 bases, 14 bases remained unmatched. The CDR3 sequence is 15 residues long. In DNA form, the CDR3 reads TGTGCCAGCAGCACCGGGTACAGCGGGGGCTGGGAGCAGTACTTC. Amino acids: CASSTGYSGGWEQYF. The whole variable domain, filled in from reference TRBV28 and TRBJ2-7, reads DVKVTQSSRYLVKRTGEKVFLECVQDMDHENMFWYRQDPGLGLRLIYFSYDVKMKEKGDIPEGYSVSREKKERFSLILESASTNQTSMYLCASSTGYSGGWEQYFGPGTRLTVT.

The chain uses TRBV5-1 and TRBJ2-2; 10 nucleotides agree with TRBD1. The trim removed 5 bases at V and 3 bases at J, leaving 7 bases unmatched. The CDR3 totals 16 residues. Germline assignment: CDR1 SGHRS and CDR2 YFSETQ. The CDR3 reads CASSRQGAIDTGELFF. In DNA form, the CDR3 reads TGCGCCAGCAGTCGACAGGGGGCTATAGACACCGGGGAGCTGTTTTTT.

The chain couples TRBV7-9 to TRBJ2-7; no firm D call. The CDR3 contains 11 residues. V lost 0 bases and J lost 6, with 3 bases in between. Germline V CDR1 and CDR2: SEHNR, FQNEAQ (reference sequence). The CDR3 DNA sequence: TGTGCCAGCAGCTTAGCCGGCGAGCAGTACTTC. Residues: CASSLAGEQYF.

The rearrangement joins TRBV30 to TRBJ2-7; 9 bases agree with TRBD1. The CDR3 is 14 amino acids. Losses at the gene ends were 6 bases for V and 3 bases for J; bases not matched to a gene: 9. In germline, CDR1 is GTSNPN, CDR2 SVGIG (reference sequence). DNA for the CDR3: TGTGCCTGCCCACGTACAGGGGGCGGCTACGAGCAGTACTTC. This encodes CACPRTGGGYEQYF.

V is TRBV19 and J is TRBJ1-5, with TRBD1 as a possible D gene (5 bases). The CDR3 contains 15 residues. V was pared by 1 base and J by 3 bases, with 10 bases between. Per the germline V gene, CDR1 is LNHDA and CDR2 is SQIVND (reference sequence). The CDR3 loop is CASSIVSGLNQPQHF. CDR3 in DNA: TGTGCCAGTAGTATAGTTTCAGGGCTCAATCAGCCCCAGCATTTT.

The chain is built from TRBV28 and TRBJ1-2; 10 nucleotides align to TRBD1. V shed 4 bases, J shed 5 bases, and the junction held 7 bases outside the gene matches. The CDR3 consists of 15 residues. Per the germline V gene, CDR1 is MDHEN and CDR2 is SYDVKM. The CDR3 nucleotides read TGTGCCAGCAGTTCGGACAGGGGGGGTAAATATGGCTACACCTTC. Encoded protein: CASSSDRGGKYGYTF.

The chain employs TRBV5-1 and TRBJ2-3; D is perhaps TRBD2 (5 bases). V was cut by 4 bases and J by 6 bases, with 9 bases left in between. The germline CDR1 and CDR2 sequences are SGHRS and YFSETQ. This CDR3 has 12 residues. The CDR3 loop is CASSSSGDTQYF. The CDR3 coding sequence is TGCGCCAGCAGCAGTTCGGGGGATACGCAGTATTTT.

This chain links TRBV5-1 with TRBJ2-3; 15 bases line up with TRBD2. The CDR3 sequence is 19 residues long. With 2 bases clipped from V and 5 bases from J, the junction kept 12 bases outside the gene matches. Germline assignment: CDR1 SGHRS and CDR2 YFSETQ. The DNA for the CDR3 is TGCGCCAGCAGCTTTGGACTAGCGGGAGGGCCTCTTTCCGAAGATACGCAGTATTTT. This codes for CASSFGLAGGPLSEDTQYF.

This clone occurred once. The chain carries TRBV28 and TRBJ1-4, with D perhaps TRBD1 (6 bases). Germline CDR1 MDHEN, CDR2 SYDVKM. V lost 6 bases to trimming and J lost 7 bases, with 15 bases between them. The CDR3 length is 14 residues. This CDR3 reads CASSKQGGSEKLFF. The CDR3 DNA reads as TGTGCCAGCAGCAAACAGGGTGGGAGTGAAAAACTGTTTTTT.

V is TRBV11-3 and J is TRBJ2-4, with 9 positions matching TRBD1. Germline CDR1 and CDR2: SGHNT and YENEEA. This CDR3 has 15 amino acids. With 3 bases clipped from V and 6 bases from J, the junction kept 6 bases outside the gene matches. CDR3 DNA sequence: TGTGCCAGCAGCTTGGGACAGGGTCCTGGAAACATTCAGTACTTC. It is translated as CASSLGQGPGNIQYF.

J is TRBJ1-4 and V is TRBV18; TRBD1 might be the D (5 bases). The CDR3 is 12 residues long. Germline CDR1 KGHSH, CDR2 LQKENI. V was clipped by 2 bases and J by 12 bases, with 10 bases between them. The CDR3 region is CASSPSRDQLFF. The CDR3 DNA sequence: TGTGCCAGCTCACCATCCAGGGATCAACTGTTTTTT. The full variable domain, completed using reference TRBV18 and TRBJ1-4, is NAGVMQNPRHLVRRRGQEARLRCSPMKGHSHVYWYRQLPEEGLKFMVYLQKENIIDESGMPKERFSAEFPKEGPSILRIQQVVRGDSAAYFCASSPSRDQLFFGSGTQLSVL.

The CDR3 nucleotides are TGTGCCAGCAGCCCCGACGGGCAGGGATATACGCAGTATTTT. Its protein is CASSPDGQGYTQYF. This chain uses TRBV6-6 with TRBJ2-3; D might be TRBD1 (5 bases). The V gene lost 6 bases and the J gene lost 7 bases, with 17 bases spanning the gap. The CDR3 has 14 amino acids. Germline CDR1 is MNHNY and CDR2 is SVGAGI (reference sequence).

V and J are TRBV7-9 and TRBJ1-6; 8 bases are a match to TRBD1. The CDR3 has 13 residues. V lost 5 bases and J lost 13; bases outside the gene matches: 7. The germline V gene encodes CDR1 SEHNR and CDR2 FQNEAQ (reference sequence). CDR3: CASSLTGGGPLHF. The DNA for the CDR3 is TGTGCCAGCAGCCTAACAGGGGGAGGCCCCCTCCACTTT.

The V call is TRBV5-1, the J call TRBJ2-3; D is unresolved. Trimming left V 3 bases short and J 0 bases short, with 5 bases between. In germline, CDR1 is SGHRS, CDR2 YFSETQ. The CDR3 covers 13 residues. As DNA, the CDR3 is TGCGCCAGCAGCTCCGTAAGCACAGATACGCAGTATTTT. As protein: CASSSVSTDTQYF.

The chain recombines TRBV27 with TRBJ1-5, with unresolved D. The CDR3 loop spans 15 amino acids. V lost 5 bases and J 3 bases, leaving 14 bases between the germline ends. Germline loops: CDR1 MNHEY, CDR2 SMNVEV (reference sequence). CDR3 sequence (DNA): TGTGCCAGCAGTCCCGGTAGAGAGATCAATCAGCCCCAGCATTTT. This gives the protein CASSPGREINQPQHF.

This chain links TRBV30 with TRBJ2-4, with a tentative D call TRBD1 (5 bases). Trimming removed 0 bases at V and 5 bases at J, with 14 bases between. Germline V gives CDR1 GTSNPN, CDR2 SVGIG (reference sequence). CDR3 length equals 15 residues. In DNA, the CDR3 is TGTGCCTGGAGTGTTGGTGCAGGGTACCAAAACATTCAGTACTTC. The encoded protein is CAWSVGAGYQNIQYF.

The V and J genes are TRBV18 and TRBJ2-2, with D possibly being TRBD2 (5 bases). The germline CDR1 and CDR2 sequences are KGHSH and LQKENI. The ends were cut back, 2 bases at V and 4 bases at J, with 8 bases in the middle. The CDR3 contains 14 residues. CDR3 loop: CASSPGLITGELFF. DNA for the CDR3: TGTGCCAGCTCACCAGGACTGATCACCGGGGAGCTGTTTTTT.

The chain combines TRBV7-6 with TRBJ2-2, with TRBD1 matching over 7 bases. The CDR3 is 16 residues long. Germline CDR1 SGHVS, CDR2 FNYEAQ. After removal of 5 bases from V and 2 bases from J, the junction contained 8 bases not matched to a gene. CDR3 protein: CASSLTTGVNTGELFF. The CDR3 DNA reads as TGTGCCAGCAGCCTTACCACAGGGGTCAACACCGGGGAGCTGTTTTTT.

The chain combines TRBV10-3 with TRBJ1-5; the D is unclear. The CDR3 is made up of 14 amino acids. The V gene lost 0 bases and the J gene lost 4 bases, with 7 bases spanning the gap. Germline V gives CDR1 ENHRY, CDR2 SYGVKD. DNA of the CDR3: TGTGCCATCAGTGAGTCGTGGGCGAATCAGCCCCAGCATTTT. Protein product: CAISESWANQPQHF.

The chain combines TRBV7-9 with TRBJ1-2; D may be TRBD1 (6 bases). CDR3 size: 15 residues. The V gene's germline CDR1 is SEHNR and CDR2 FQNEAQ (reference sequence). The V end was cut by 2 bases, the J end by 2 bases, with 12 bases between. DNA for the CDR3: TGTGCCAGCAGCTTATTGCAGGGGAAGAACTATGGCTACACCTTC. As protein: CASSLLQGKNYGYTF.

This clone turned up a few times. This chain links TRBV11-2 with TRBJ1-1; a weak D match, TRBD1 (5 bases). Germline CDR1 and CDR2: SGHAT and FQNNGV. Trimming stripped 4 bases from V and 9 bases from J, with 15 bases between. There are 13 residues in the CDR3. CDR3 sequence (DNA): TGTGCCAGCAGCTCAAACACAGGAGGGCAAGCTTTCTTT. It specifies CASSSNTGGQAFF.

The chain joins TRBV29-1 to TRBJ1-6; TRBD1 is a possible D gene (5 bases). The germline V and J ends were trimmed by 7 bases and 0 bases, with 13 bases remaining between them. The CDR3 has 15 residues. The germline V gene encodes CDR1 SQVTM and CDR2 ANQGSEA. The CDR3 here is CSALGGSSYNSPLHF. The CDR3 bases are TGCAGCGCCCTGGGGGGGTCCTCCTATAATTCACCCCTCCACTTT.

CDR3 residues: CASSPGDSGNTIYF. In DNA form, the CDR3 reads TGTGCCAGCAGCCCAGGGGACTCTGGAAACACCATATATTTT. This chain joins TRBV7-6 and TRBJ1-3, with D perhaps matching TRBD1 (6 bases). This CDR3 is 14 amino acids long. V lost 5 bases to trimming and J lost 0 bases, with 8 bases between them. Germline V gene sequence: CDR1 SGHVS, CDR2 FNYEAQ.

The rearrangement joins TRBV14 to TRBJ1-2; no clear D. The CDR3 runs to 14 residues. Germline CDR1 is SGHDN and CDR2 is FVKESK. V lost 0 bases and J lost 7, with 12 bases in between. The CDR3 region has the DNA TGTGCCAGCAGCCAAGAGCCCTATGATTTTGGCTACACCTTC. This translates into CASSQEPYDFGYTF.

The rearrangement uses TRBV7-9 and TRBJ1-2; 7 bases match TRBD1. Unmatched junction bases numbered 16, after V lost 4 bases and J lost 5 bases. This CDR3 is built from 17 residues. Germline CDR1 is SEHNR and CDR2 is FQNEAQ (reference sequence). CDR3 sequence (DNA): TGTGCCAGCAGCTCACAGGAGCGGACAGGTCCTTCTTATGGCTACACCTTC. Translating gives CASSSQERTGPSYGYTF.

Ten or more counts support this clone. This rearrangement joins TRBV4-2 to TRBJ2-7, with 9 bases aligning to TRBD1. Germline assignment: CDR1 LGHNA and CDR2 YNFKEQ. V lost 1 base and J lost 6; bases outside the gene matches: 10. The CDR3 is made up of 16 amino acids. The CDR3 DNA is TGTGCCAGCAGCCAAGTGGGGGGACAGGGAATCGGCGAGCAGTACTTC. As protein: CASSQVGGQGIGEQYF.

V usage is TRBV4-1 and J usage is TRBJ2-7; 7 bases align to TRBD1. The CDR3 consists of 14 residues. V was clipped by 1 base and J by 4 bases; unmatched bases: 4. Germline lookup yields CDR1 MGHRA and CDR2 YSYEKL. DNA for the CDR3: TGCGCCAGCAGCCAAGCCGAGACAGGGTACGAGCAGTACTTC. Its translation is CASSQAETGYEQYF.

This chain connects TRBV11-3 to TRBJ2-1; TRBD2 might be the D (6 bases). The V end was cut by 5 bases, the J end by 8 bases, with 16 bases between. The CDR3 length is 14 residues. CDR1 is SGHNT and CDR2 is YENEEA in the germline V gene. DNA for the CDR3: TGTGCCAGCAGCCACACGGGGGAGATTGATGAGCAGTTCTTC. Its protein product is CASSHTGEIDEQFF.